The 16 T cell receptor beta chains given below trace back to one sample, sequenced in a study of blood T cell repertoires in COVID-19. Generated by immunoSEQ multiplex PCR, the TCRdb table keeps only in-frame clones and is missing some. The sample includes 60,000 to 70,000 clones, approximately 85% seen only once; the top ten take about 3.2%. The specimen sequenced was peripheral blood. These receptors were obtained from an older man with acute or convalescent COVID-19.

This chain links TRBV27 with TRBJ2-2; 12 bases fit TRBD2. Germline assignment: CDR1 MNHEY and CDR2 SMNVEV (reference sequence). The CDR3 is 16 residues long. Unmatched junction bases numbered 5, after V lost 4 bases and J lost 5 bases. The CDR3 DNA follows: TGTGCCAGCAGTTCACTAGCGGGAGGTGGAACCGGGGAGCTGTTTTTT. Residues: CASSSLAGGGTGELFF.

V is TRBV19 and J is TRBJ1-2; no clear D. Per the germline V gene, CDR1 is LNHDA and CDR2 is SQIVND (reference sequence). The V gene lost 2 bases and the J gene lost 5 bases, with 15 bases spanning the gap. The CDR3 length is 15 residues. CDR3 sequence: CASSISRARAYGYTF. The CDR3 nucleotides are TGTGCCAGTAGTATATCCCGCGCGCGGGCTTATGGCTACACCTTC.

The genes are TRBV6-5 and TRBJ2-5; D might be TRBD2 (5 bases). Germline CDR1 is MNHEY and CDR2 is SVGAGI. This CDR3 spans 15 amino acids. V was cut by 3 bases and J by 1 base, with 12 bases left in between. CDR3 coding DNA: TGTGCCAGCAGTTATCGGGGAAAAGGCCAAGAGACCCAGTACTTC. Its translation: CASSYRGKGQETQYF.

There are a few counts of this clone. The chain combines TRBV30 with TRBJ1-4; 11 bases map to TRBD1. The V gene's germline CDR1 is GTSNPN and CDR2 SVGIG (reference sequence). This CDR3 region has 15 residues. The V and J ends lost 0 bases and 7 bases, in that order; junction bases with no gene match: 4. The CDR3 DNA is TGTGCCTGGAGTGTCGCCGGGACAGGGGGTGAAAAACTGTTTTTT. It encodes CAWSVAGTGGEKLFF.

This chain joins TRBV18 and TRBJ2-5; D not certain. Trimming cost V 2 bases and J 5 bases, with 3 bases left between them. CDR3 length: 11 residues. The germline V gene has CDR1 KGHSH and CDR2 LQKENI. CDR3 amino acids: CASSPEETQYF. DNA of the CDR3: TGTGCCAGCTCACCAGAGGAGACCCAGTACTTC. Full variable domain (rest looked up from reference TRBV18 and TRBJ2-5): NAGVMQNPRHLVRRRGQEARLRCSPMKGHSHVYWYRQLPEEGLKFMVYLQKENIIDESGMPKERFSAEFPKEGPSILRIQQVVRGDSAAYFCASSPEETQYFGPGTRLLVL.

CDR3 loop: CASAQGAIQYF. The CDR3 DNA sequence: TGCGCCAGTGCTCAAGGAGCCATTCAGTACTTC. The rearrangement joins TRBV5-1 to TRBJ2-4; D uncertain. V was pared by 8 bases and J by 9 bases, with 12 bases between. The CDR3 has 11 amino acids. The germline V gene has CDR1 SGHRS and CDR2 YFSETQ.

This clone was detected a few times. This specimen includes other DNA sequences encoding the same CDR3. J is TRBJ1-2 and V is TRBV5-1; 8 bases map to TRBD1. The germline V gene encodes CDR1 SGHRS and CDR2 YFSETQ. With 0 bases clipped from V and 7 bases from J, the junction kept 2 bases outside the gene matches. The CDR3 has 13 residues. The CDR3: CASSLEDRGGYTF. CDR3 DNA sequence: TGCGCCAGCAGCTTGGAAGACAGGGGTGGCTACACCTTC.

CDR3 sequence: CASSVDSNSYEQYF. CDR3 bases: TGTGCCAGCAGCGTGGACAGTAACTCCTACGAGCAGTACTTC. This chain links TRBV7-2 with TRBJ2-7, with D maybe TRBD1 (6 bases). CDR3 length: 14 amino acids. In germline, CDR1 is SGHTA, CDR2 FQGNSA. Trimming cost V 5 bases and J 0 bases, with 11 bases left between them.

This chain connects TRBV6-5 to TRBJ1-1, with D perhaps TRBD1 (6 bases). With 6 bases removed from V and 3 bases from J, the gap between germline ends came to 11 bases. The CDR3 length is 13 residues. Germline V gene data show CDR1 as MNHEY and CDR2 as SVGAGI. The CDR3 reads CASSVRGDTEAFF. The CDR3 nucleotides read TGTGCCAGCAGCGTCAGGGGCGACACTGAAGCTTTCTTT.

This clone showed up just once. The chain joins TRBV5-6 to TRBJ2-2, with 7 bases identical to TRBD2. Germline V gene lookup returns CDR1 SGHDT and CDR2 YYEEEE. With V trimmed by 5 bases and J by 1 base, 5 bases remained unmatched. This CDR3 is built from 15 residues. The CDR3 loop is CASSLAGENTGELFF. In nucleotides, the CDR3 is TGTGCCAGCAGTCTGGCGGGGGAGAACACCGGGGAGCTGTTTTTT. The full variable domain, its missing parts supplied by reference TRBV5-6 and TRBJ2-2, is DAGVTQSPTHLIKTRGQQVTLRCSPKSGHDTVSWYQQALGQGPQFIFQYYEEEERQRGNFPDRFSGHQFPNYSSELNVNALLLGDSALYLCASSLAGENTGELFFGEGSRLTVL.

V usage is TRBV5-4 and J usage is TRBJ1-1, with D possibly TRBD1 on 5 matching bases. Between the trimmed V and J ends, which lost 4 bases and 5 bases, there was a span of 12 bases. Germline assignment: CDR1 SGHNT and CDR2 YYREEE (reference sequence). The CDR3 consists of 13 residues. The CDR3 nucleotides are TGTGCCAGCAGCCCCAGCAGGGTGACTGAAGCTTTCTTT. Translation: CASSPSRVTEAFF.

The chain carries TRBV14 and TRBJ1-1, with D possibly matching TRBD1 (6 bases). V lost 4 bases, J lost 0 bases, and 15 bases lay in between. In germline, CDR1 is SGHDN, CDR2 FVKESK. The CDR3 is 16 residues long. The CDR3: CASSRPWEGVNTEAFF. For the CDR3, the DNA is TGTGCCAGCAGCCGCCCCTGGGAGGGGGTGAACACTGAAGCTTTCTTT.

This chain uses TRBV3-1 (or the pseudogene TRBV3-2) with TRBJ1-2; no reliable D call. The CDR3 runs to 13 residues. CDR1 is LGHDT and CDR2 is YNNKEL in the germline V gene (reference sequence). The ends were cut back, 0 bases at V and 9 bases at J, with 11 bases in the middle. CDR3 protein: CASSQEPTLRYTF. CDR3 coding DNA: TGTGCCAGCAGCCAAGAGCCCACTCTTCGCTACACCTTC.

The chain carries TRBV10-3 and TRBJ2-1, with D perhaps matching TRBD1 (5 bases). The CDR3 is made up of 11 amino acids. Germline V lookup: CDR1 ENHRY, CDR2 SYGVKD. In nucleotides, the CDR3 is TGTGGAGTGGGGCTATTAAATGAGCAGTTCTTC. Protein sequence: CGVGLLNEQFF.

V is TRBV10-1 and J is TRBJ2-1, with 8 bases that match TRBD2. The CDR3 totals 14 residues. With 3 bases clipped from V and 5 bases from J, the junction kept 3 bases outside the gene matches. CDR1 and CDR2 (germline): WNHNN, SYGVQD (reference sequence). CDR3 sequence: CASSDSGSNNEQFF. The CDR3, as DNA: TGCGCCAGCAGTGACAGCGGGAGCAACAATGAGCAGTTCTTC.

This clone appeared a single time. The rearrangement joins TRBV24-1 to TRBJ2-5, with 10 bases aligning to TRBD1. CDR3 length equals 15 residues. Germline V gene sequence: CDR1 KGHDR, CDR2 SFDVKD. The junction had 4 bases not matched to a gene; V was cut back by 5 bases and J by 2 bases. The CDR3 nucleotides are TGTGCCACCAGTGTTTGGACAGGGGGTCAAGAGACCCAGTACTTC. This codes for CATSVWTGGQETQYF.